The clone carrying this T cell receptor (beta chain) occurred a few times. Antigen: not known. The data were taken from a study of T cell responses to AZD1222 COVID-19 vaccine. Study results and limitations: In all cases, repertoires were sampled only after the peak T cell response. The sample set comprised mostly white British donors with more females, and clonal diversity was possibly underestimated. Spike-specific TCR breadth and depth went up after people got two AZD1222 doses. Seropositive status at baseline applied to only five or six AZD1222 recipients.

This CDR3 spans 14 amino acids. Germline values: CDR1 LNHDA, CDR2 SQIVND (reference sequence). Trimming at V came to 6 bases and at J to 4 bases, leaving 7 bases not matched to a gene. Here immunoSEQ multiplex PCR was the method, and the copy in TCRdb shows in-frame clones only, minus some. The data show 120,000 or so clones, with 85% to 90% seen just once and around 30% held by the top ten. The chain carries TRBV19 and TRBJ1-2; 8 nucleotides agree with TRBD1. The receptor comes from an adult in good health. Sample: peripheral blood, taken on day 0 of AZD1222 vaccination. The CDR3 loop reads CASRPGTGLYGYTF. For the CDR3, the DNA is TGTGCCAGTAGACCCGGGACAGGACTCTATGGCTACACCTTC.